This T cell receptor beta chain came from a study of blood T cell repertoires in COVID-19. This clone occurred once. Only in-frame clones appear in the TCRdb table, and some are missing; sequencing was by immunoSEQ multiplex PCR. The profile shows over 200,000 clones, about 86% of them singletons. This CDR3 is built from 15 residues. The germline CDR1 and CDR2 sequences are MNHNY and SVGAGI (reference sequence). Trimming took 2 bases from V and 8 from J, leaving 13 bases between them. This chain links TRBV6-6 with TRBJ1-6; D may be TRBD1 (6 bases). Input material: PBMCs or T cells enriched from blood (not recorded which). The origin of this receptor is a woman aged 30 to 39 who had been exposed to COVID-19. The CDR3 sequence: CASSYTGIRYSPLHF. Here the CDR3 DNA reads TGTGCCAGCAGTTACACAGGGATCCGGTATTCACCCCTCCACTTT.